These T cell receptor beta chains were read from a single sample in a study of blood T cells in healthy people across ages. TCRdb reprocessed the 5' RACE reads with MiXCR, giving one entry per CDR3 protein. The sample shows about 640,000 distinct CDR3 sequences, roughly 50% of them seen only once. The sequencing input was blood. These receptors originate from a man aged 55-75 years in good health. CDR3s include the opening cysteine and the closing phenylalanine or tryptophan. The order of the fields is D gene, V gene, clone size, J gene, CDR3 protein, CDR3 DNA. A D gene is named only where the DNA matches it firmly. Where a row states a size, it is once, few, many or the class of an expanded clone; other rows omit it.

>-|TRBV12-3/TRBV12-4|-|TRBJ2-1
CASSPRHNEQFF
TGTGCCAGCAGTCCTAGGCACAATGAGCAGTTCTTC
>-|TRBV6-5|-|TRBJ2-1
CASSYPPNNEQFF
TGTGCCAGCAGCTATCCACCTAACAATGAGCAGTTCTTC
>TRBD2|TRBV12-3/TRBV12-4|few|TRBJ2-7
CASSSMTSGDGSYEQYF
TGTGCCAGCAGTTCGATGACTAGCGGGGATGGCTCCTACGAGCAGTACTTC
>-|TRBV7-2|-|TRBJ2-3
CASSLDPQDRAWYF
TGTGCCAGCAGCTTAGATCCCCAGGACAGAGCGTGGTATTTT
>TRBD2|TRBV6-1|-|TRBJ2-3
CASSPLRRLAGGVDTQYF
TGTGCCAGCAGCCCTTTGAGAAGACTAGCGGGGGGAGTGGATACGCAGTATTTT
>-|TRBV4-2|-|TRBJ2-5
CASSQNGGQETQYF
TGTGCCAGCAGCCAAAATGGGGGGCAAGAGACCCAGTACTTC
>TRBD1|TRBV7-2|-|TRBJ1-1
CASSLGTGGIGTEAFF
TGTGCCAGCAGCTTGGGGACAGGGGGGATTGGCACTGAAGCTTTCTTT
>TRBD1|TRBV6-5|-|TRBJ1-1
CASSLRDRGPLTEAFF
TGTGCCAGCAGTCTCCGGGACAGGGGTCCGCTCACTGAAGCTTTCTTT
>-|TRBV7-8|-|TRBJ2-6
CASGTGAAGANVLTF
TGTGCCAGCGGAACGGGTGCTGCTGGGGCCAACGTCCTGACTTTC
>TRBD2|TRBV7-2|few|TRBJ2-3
CASRRLAGLTDTQYF
TGTGCCAGCAGGCGTCTAGCGGGGCTCACAGATACGCAGTATTTT
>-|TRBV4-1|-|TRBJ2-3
CASSRFSTDTQYF
TGCGCCAGCAGCCGTTTTAGCACAGATACGCAGTATTTT
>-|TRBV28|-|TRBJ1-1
CASSPSDPIRAFF
TGTGCCAGCAGTCCTTCGGACCCGATCAGGGCTTTCTTT
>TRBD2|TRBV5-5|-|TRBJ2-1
CASTGLAGAHNEQFF
TGTGCCAGCACCGGACTAGCGGGGGCCCACAATGAGCAGTTCTTC
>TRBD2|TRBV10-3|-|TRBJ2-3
CATSRSGSSTDTQYF
TGTGCCACCAGCAGGAGCGGGAGTAGCACAGATACGCAGTATTTT
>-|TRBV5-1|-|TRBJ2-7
CASSSAYGQYF
TGCGCCAGCAGCTCTGCCTACGGGCAGTACTTC
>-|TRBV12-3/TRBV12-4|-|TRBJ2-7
CASGTPFYEQYF
TGTGCCAGCGGGACCCCGTTCTACGAGCAGTACTTC